The 6 T cell receptor beta chains given below trace back to one sample, sequenced in a study of blood T cell repertoires in COVID-19. The data were produced by immunoSEQ multiplex PCR, yet TCRdb's version contains in-frame clones alone and is incomplete. The sample yields 200,000 to 300,000 clones, about 83% seen once. The sample comprised peripheral blood. All receptors come from a human donor in a cohort sampled during active COVID-19.

This clone was recorded at least ten times. The genes are TRBV24-1 and TRBJ2-1, with 12 nucleotides matching TRBD2. V was pared by 3 bases and J by 9 bases, with 20 bases of the junction left unmatched. CDR1 KGHDR and CDR2 SFDVKD come from the germline V gene. This CDR3 contains 20 residues. DNA of the CDR3: TGTGCCACCAGTGATCCCCCGGGACAGGCGACTAGCGGGAGTCCTGGTGAGCAGTTCTTC. Translated, it gives CATSDPPGQATSGSPGEQFF.

This clone was detected once. The J gene is TRBJ2-1, the V gene TRBV4-1; 13 bases align to TRBD2. J lost 6 bases, V lost 2 bases, and 4 bases had no gene match. Germline V gene lookup returns CDR1 MGHRA and CDR2 YSYEKL. The CDR3 length is 16 residues. CDR3 sequence reads: CASSQPTSGRLNEQFF. CDR3 bases: TGCGCCAGCAGCCAACCGACTAGCGGGAGGCTCAATGAGCAGTTCTTC.

The V call is TRBV7-9, the J call TRBJ2-3; 8 bases line up with TRBD1. V dropped 5 bases and J dropped 2; count of bases not matched to a gene: 6. The germline V gene has CDR1 SEHNR and CDR2 FQNEAQ (reference sequence). The CDR3 spans 15 residues. The CDR3, as DNA: TGTGCCAGCAGCGCAACAGGGGGGAACACAGATACGCAGTATTTT. Translating gives CASSATGGNTDTQYF.

V usage is TRBV5-1 and J usage is TRBJ1-4; 9 nucleotides align to TRBD1. Germline V gene data show CDR1 as SGHRS and CDR2 as YFSETQ. After removal of 3 bases from V and 4 bases from J, the junction contained 7 bases not matched to a gene. CDR3 length equals 16 residues. CDR3 in DNA: TGCGCCAGCAGCTCCTTCGGGACAGGGATTAATGAAAAACTGTTTTTT. This gives the protein CASSSFGTGINEKLFF. Together with reference TRBV5-1 and TRBJ1-4, the CDR3 gives the full variable domain: KAGVTQTPRYLIKTRGQQVTLSCSPISGHRSVSWYQQTPGQGLQFLFEYFSETQRNKGNFPGRFSGRQFSNSRSEMNVSTLELGDSALYLCASSSFGTGINEKLFFGSGTQLSVL.

The V and J genes are TRBV6-6 and TRBJ2-4; TRBD1 agrees at 7 bases. J lost 1 base, V lost 5 bases, and 11 bases had no gene match. Germline values: CDR1 MNHNY, CDR2 SVGAGI (reference sequence). The CDR3 has 17 residues. CDR3 residues: CASSPQDRAPAKNIQYF. The CDR3 bases are TGTGCCAGCAGTCCTCAAGACAGGGCCCCGGCCAAAAACATTCAGTACTTC.

The chain couples TRBV30 to TRBJ2-5; TRBD2 matches at 10 bases. V shed 3 bases, J shed 3 bases, and the junction held 4 bases outside the gene matches. This CDR3 has 14 residues. Germline V gives CDR1 GTSNPN, CDR2 SVGIG (reference sequence). CDR3 nucleotide sequence: TGTGCCTGGAGGGCAGCGGGGGGGAAAGAGACCCAGTACTTC. The encoded protein is CAWRAAGGKETQYF. Supplemented by reference TRBV30 and TRBJ2-5, the full variable domain reads SQTIHQWPATLVQPVGSPLSLECTVEGTSNPNLYWYRQAAGRGLQLLFYSVGIGQISSEVPQNLSASRPQDRQFILSSKKLLLSDSGFYLCAWRAAGGKETQYFGPGTRLLVL.